This T cell receptor (beta chain) came from a study of memory CD4+ T cells and cytomegalovirus serostatus. Study results and caveats: Median bootstrapped AUC for CMV status was about 0.94 originally, 0.75 to 0.91 US-trained.

The sort gate was single viable CD3+CD4+CD8-CD45RO+ cells for memory CD4+ T cells. Serostatus was set by detecting CMV pp150, pp28, p38, p52 IgG. Total CD4+ T cells were enriched by CD4 positive selection. V was pared by 0 bases and J by 5 bases, with 7 bases between. Germline-derived CDR1 and CDR2 are LNHDA and SQIVND (reference sequence). This CDR3 spans 13 amino acids. Clones were sequenced by immunoSEQ multiplex PCR, and TCRdb holds only the in-frame ones, with some missing. The data hold 35,000 to 40,000 clones, with around 79% observed a single time. In this sample, this clone turned up once. Its antigen is unknown.

Sequenced: memory CD4+ T cells from blood. V is TRBV19 and J is TRBJ1-1; D remains unclear. The sequence was collected from an adult in good health and CMV-seropositive. CDR3 DNA sequence: TGTGCCAGTAGTATAGATGCGTATACTGAAGCTTTCTTT. Protein: CASSIDAYTEAFF.